The sequence of this TCR beta chain was determined in a study of blood T cell repertoires in COVID-19. Study-level background: Sites in the United States, Italy and Spain provided acute and convalescent COVID-19 samples. From T cells, B-cell-depleted T cells, or PBMCs came the material, which was cDNA or gDNA.

As processed by the authors: Amplified reference gene primers provided the basis for estimating nucleated cell counts. Only in-frame clones appear in the TCRdb table, and some are missing; sequencing was by immunoSEQ multiplex PCR. The V and J calls and clone size come from that table; D and trimming were worked out from the DNA. Among roughly 290,000 clones, roughly 84% were seen once, and the ten largest hold about 1%. The source of this sequence is a human donor with COVID-19, enrolled during active disease. The donor label of this sample is uncertain. Sequencing was carried out using peripheral blood.

The chain's CDR3 is CASSLAPSWSSSYNEQFF. The CDR3 nucleotides read TGTGCCAGCAGCTTGGCCCCCTCCTGGAGCAGCTCCTACAATGAGCAGTTCTTC. The chain has TRBV5-8 and TRBJ2-1, with D hard to call. Trimming stripped 0 bases from V and 0 bases from J, with 16 bases between. The V gene's germline CDR1 is SGHTS and CDR2 YDEGEE. The CDR3 contains 18 residues.